Listed here are 6 T cell receptor beta chains from one sample, sequenced in a study of neoadjuvant anti-PD-1 for oral cavity cancer listed by TCRdb under 2021. The protocol used for the library was the immunoSEQ multiplex PCR assay. Sourced from immuneACCESS, this table was stored by TCRdb with only in-frame sequences that have V and J called. A share of the clones is absent; for the studies checked, an unresolved V gene accounts for under half, and the remainder has no known explanation. The sample table records tens of thousands of clones; around 80% of these occur just once. The ten largest clones represent about 3.1% of the sample. What the time point label conveys for this sample: before neoadjuvant nivolumab. The sample here was PBMCs, taken before nivolumab (anti-PD-1) treatment. These receptors originate from a person between 35 and 79 years old with oral cavity squamous cell carcinoma.

The V call is TRBV7-2, the J call TRBJ2-6; D unclear. Germline V gene lookup returns CDR1 SGHTA and CDR2 FQGNSA. Trimming removed 1 base from V and 2 bases from J, with 6 bases in between. The CDR3 consists of 15 residues. The CDR3 here is CASSLGWAGANVLTF. CDR3 in DNA: TGTGCCAGCAGCTTAGGCTGGGCTGGGGCCAACGTCCTGACTTTC.

The rearrangement joins TRBV4-1 to TRBJ1-4; D is unclear. V was trimmed by 4 bases and J by 2 bases, leaving 14 bases between them. Germline assignment: CDR1 MGHRA and CDR2 YSYEKL. CDR3 size: 16 residues. DNA for the CDR3: TGCGCCAGCAGCCCCCTGGGAACGGATACTAATGAAAAACTGTTTTTT. It specifies CASSPLGTDTNEKLFF.

The rearrangement uses TRBV27 and TRBJ2-3, with D possibly being TRBD1 or TRBD2 (5 bases each). The V end lost 6 bases, the J end lost 2 bases, and 12 bases lay between the germline ends. The CDR3 sequence is 14 residues long. Germline V gene lookup returns CDR1 MNHEY and CDR2 SMNVEV (reference sequence). The DNA for the CDR3 is TGTGCCAGCAGACCCGGGACGATCACAGATACGCAGTATTTT. Translated: CASRPGTITDTQYF.

The rearrangement uses TRBV19 and TRBJ2-7; 7 bases line up with TRBD1. The trim removed 4 bases at V and 6 bases at J, leaving 9 bases unmatched. Germline CDR1 reads LNHDA; CDR2 reads SQIVND (reference sequence). The CDR3 runs 14 residues. CDR3 nucleotides: TGTGCCAGTAGTAAACGACAGGGAGATTTCGAGCAGTACTTC. It encodes CASSKRQGDFEQYF.

V and J are TRBV6-1 and TRBJ2-7; either TRBD1 or TRBD2 may fit D (5 bases each). Trimming stripped 10 bases from V and 5 bases from J, with 18 bases between. The CDR3 is 13 residues long. Germline V gives CDR1 MNHNS, CDR2 SASEGT. CDR3 in DNA: TGTGCCATAAGACGGGACGGATTCAACGAGCAGTACTTC. It specifies CAIRRDGFNEQYF.

This chain uses TRBV5-1 with TRBJ2-3; D gene uncertain. There are 12 residues in the CDR3. Deletions cut 2 bases from V and 2 bases from J, with 3 bases between. Germline CDR1 SGHRS, CDR2 YFSETQ. The CDR3 DNA follows: TGCGCCAGCAGCTTTAACACAGATACGCAGTATTTT. It specifies CASSFNTDTQYF.